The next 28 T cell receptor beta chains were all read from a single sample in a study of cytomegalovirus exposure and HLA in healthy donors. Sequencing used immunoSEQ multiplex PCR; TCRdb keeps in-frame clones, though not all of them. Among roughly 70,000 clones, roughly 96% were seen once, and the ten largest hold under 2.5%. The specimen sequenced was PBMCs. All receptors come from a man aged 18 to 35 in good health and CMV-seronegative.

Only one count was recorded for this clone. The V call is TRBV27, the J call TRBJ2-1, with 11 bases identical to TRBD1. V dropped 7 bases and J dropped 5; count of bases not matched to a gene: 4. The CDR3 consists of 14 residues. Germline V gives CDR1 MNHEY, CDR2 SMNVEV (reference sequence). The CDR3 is CASTPDRGHNEQFF. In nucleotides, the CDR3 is TGTGCCAGCACCCCGGACAGGGGGCACAATGAGCAGTTCTTC.

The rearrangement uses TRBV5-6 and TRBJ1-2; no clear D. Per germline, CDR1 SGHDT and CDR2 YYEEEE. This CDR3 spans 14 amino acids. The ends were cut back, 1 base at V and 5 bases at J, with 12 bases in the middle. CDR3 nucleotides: TGTGCCAGCAGCTTGAGCGGGAGCACTTATGGCTACACCTTC. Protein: CASSLSGSTYGYTF.

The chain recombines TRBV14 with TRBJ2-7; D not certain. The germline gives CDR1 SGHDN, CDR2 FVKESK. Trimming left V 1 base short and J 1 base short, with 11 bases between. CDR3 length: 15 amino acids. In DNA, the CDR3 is TGTGCCAGCAGCCAAGGACTCGGTCCTTCCTACGAGCAGTACTTC. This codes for CASSQGLGPSYEQYF.

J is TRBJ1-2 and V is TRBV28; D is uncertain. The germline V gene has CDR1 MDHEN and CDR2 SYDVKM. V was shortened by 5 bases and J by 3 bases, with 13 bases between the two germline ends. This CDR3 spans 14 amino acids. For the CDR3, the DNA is TGTGCCAGCAGTCACGGACCGAGGGACTATGGCTACACCTTC. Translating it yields CASSHGPRDYGYTF.

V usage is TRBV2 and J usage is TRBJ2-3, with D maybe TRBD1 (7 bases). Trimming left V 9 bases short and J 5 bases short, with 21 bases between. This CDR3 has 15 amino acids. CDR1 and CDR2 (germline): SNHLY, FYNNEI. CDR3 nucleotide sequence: TGTGCCAGTTTGAGGGGGCGAGGGGGAGGAGATACGCAGTATTTT. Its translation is CASLRGRGGGDTQYF.

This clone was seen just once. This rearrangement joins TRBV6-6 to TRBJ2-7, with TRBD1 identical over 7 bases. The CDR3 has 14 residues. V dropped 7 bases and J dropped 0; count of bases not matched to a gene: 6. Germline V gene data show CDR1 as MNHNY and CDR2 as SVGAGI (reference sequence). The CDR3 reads CASTNRGSSYEQYF. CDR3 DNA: TGTGCCAGCACCAACAGGGGAAGCTCCTACGAGCAGTACTTC.

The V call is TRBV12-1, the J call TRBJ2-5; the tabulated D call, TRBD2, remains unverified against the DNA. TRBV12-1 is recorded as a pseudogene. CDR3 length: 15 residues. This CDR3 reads CASSFVLANQETQYF. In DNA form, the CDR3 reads TGTGCCAGCAGCTTTGTACTAGCGAATCAAGAGACCCAGTACTTC.

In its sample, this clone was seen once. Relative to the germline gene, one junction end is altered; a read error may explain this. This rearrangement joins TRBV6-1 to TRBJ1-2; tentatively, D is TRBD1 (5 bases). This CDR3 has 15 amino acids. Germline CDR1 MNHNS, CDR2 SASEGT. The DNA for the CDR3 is TGTGCCAGCTGTGAACCTTCCCGGGGGGAGTATGGCTACACCTTC. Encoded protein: CASCEPSRGEYGYTF.

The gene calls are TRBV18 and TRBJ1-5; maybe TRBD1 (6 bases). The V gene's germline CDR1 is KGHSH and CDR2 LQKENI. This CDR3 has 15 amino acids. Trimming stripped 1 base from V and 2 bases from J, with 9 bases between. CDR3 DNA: TGTGCCAGCTCACCACGTAACAGGGGCAATCAGCCCCAGCATTTT. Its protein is CASSPRNRGNQPQHF.

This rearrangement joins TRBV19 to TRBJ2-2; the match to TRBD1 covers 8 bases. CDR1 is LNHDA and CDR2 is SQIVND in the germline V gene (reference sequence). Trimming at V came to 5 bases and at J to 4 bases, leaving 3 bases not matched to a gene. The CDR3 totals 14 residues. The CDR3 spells CASSPGTGTGELFF. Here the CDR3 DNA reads TGTGCCAGTAGTCCCGGGACAGGCACCGGGGAGCTGTTTTTT.

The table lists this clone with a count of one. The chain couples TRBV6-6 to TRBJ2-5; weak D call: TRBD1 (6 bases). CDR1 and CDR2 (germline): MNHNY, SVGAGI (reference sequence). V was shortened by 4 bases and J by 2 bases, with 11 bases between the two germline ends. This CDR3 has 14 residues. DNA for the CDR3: TGTGCCAGCAGTTCACAGGGCCGACAAGAGACCCAGTACTTC. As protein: CASSSQGRQETQYF.

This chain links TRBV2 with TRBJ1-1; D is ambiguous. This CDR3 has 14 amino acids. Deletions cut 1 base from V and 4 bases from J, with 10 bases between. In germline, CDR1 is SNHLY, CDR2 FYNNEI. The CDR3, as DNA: TGTGCCAGCAGTGAAGGGGGAGTCAGCACTGAAGCTTTCTTT. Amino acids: CASSEGGVSTEAFF.

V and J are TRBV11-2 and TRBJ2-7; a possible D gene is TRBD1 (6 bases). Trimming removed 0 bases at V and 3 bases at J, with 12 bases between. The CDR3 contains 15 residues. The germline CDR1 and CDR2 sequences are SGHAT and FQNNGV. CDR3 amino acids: CASSLDPVRGYEQYF. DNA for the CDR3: TGTGCCAGCAGCTTAGATCCAGTCAGGGGCTACGAGCAGTACTTC.

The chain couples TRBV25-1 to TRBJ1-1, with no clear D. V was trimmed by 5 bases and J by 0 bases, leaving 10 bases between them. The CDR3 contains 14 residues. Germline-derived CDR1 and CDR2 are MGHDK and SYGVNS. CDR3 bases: TGTGCCAGCAGTCCTTCAGATATGAACACTGAAGCTTTCTTT. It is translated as CASSPSDMNTEAFF.

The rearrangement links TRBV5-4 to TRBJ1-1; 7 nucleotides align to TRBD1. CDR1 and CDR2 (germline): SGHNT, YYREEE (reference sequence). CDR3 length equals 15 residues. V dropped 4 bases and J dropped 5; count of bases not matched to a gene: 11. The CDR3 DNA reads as TGTGCCAGCAGCCGCAGGGGGAATCATGGAACTGAAGCTTTCTTT. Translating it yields CASSRRGNHGTEAFF. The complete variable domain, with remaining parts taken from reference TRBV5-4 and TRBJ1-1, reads ETGVTQSPTHLIKTRGQQVTLRCSSQSGHNTVSWYQQALGQGPQFIFQYYREEENGRGNFPPRFSGLQFPNYSSELNVNALELDDSALYLCASSRRGNHGTEAFFGQGTRLTVV.

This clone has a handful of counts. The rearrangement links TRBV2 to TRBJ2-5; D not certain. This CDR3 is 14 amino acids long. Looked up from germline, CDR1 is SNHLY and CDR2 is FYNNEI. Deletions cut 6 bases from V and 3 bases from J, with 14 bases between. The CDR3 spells CASRGWQAKETQYF. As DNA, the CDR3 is TGTGCCAGCAGAGGTTGGCAGGCAAAAGAGACCCAGTACTTC. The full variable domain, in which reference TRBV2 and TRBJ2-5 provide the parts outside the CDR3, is EPEVTQTPSHQVTQMGQEVILRCVPISNHLYFYWYRQILGQKVEFLVSFYNNEISEKSEIFDDQFSVERPDGSNFTLKIRSTKLEDSAMYFCASRGWQAKETQYFGPGTRLLVL.

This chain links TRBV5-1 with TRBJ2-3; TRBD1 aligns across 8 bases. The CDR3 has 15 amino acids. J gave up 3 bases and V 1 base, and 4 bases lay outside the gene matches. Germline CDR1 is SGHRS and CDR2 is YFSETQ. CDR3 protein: CASSLRRQGTDTQYF. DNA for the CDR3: TGCGCCAGCAGCTTGAGGCGACAGGGGACAGATACGCAGTATTTT.

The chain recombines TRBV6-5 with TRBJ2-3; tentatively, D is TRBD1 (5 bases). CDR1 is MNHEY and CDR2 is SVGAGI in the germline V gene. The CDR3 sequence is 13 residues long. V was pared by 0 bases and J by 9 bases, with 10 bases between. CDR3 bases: TGTGCCAGCAGTTACTCAGGGGCCAACACGCAGTATTTT. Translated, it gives CASSYSGANTQYF.

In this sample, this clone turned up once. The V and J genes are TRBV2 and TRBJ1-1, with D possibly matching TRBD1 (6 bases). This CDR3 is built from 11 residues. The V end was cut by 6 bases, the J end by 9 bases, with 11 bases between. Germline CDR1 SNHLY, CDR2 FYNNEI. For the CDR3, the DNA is TGTGCCAGCAGGTACGACAGGAAAGCTTTCTTT. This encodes CASRYDRKAFF.

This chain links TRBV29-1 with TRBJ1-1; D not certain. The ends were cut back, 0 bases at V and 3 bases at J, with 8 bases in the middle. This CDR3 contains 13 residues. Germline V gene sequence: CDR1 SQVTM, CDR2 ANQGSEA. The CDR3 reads CSVEDRLDTEAFF. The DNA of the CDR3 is TGCAGCGTTGAAGATAGGCTAGACACTGAAGCTTTCTTT.

The CDR3 DNA is TGTGCCAGCAGCGCCCGGGACAGGGGAAGTCCTGGTGGAAACACCATATATTTT. It codes for CASSARDRGSPGGNTIYF. This sequence joins TRBV14 and TRBJ1-3, with 10 bases matching TRBD1. This CDR3 region has 18 residues. Unmatched junction bases numbered 13, after V lost 5 bases and J lost 3 bases. Per germline, CDR1 SGHDN and CDR2 FVKESK.

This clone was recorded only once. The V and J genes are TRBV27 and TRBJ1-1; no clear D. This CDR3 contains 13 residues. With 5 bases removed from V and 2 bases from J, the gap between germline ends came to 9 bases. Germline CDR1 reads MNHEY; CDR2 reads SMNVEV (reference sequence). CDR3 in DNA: TGTGCCAGCAGTCCCGTCTTAAACACTGAAGCTTTCTTT. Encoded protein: CASSPVLNTEAFF.

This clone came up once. This CDR3 reads CATTPGTAYGYTF. The CDR3 region has the DNA TGTGCCACCACCCCCGGGACAGCCTATGGCTACACCTTC. V and J are TRBV6-5 and TRBJ1-2, with 7 bases aligning to TRBD1. This CDR3 has 13 residues. V trimming: 10 bases; J trimming: 4 bases; junction bases outside the gene matches: 9. CDR1 is MNHEY, CDR2 SVGAGI, per germline.

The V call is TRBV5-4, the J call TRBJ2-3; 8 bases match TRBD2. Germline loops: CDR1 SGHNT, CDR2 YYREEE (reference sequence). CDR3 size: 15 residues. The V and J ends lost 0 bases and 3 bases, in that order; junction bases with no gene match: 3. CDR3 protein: CASSLEGLVTDTQYF. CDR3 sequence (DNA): TGTGCCAGCAGCTTGGAGGGACTAGTTACAGATACGCAGTATTTT.

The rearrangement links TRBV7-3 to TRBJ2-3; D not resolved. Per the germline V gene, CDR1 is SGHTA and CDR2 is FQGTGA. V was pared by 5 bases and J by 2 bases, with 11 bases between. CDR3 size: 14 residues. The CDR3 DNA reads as TGTGCCAGCAGCCTCTCCTACTCCACAGATACGCAGTATTTT. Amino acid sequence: CASSLSYSTDTQYF.

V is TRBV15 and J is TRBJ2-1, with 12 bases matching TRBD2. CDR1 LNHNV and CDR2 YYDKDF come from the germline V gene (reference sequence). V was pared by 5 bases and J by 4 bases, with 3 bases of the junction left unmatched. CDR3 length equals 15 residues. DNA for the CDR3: TGTGCCACCAGCTCCGGGACTAGCGGGTACAATGAGCAGTTCTTC. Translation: CATSSGTSGYNEQFF.

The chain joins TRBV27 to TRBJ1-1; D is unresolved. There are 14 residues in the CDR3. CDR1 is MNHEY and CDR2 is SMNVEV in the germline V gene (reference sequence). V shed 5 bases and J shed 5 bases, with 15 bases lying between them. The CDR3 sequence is CASSPPTGGTEAFF. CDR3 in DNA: TGTGCCAGCAGTCCACCGACCGGAGGGACTGAAGCTTTCTTT.

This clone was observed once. The DNA for the CDR3 is TGTGCCAGCAATAGGCAGGGGACTGAAGCTTTCTTT. The encoded protein is CASNRQGTEAFF. The rearrangement joins TRBV6-1 to TRBJ1-1; a weak D match, TRBD1 (6 bases). This CDR3 is 12 amino acids long. The ends were cut back, 7 bases at V and 5 bases at J, with 11 bases in the middle. CDR1 and CDR2 (germline): MNHNS, SASEGT.